The rows below give T cell receptor beta chains drawn from one sample of a study of T cells after yellow fever vaccination. TCRdb used MiXCR to reprocess the 5' RACE reads, holding one entry per CDR3 protein. The sample includes tens of thousands of distinct CDR3 sequences, roughly 7.5% of them seen just once. The material was CD8+ T cells sorted from PBMCs, obtained roughly 15 days after the first yellow fever vaccination. These receptors originate from a man younger than 30 who received the YFV17D yellow fever vaccine. CDR3s include the opening cysteine and the closing phenylalanine or tryptophan. A D gene is named only where the DNA matches it firmly. Expanded clones are given a class, and other clones once, few, many or no size at all.

CDR3 DNA,CDR3 protein,D gene,J gene,V gene,CDR3 length,clone size
TGTGCCAGCAGCCCATTGGGACCAGGGAGCTCCTACAATGAGCAGTTCTTC,CASSPLGPGSSYNEQFF,.,TRBJ2-1,TRBV7-3,17,many
TGCAGTGCCATCCCAAACATTCAGTACTTC,CSAIPNIQYF,.,TRBJ2-4,TRBV20-1,10,many
TGTGCCAGCAGCTTGGGGGCGGGTGCTGAGCAGTTCTTC,CASSLGAGAEQFF,.,TRBJ2-1,TRBV5-6,13,many
TGTGCCAGCAGTTCAGGGCCCGGGGCCTACGAGCAGTACTTC,CASSSGPGAYEQYF,.,TRBJ2-7,TRBV12-3/TRBV12-4,14,many
TGTGCCAGCTCTATCAGGGAAGGAAGGACTGAAGCTTTCTTT,CASSIREGRTEAFF,.,TRBJ1-1,TRBV18,14,many
TGTGCCAGCAGTGAATTTGGGGTTGCAGTTGATAATTCACCCCTCCACTTT,CASSEFGVAVDNSPLHF,.,TRBJ1-6,TRBV6-1,17,.
TGTGCCAGCAGCGAGAGTGGGGCGGCAGATACGCAGTATTTT,CASSESGAADTQYF,.,TRBJ2-3,TRBV9,14,many
TGTGCCAGTAGTATAGGAGGGAATGCTGAAGCTTTCTTT,CASSIGGNAEAFF,.,TRBJ1-1,TRBV19,13,many
TGTGCCAGCAGCATATACAGGGAATTGAGCACAGATACGCAGTATTTT,CASSIYRELSTDTQYF,.,TRBJ2-3,TRBV7-9,16,.
TGTGCCAGCAGTTTAATGGTTGGGGACTATGGCTACACCTTC,CASSLMVGDYGYTF,.,TRBJ1-2,TRBV27,14,.
TGTGCCAGCAGCTCCATCGACAGGGGTACGCGTTACACTGAAGCTTTCTTT,CASSSIDRGTRYTEAFF,TRBD1,TRBJ1-1,TRBV7-9,17,many
TGTGCCAGCAGCAACGGAGGGGGTAATGAAAAACTGTTTTTT,CASSNGGGNEKLFF,.,TRBJ1-4,TRBV12-3/TRBV12-4,14,many
TGTGCCAGCAGTTTCGGGACTAGCCGGGAGCAGTTCTTC,CASSFGTSREQFF,TRBD2,TRBJ2-1,TRBV12-3/TRBV12-4,13,many
TGTGCCAGCAGTTATGAGGGAGGAAGCACAGATACGCAGTATTTT,CASSYEGGSTDTQYF,.,TRBJ2-3,TRBV6-5,15,many